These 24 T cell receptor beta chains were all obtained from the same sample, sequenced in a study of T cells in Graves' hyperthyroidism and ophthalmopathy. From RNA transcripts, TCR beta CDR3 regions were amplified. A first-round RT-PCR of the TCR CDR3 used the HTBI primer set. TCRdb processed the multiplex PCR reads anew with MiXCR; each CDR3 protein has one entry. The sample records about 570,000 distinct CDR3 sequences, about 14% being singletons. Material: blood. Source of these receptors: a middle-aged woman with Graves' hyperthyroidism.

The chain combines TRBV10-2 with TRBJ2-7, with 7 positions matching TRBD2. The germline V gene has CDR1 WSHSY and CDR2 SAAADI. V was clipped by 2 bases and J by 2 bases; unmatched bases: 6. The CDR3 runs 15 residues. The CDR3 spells CASSEVTSLPYEQYF. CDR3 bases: TGCGCCAGCAGTGAGGTGACTAGCCTCCCCTACGAGCAGTACTTC.

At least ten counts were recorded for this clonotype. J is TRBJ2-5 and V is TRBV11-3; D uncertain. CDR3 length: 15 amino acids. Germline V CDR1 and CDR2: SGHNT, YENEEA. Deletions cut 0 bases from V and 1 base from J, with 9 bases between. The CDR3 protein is CASSLEGQPQETQYF. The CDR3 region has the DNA TGTGCCAGCAGCTTAGAGGGTCAGCCCCAAGAGACCCAGTACTTC.

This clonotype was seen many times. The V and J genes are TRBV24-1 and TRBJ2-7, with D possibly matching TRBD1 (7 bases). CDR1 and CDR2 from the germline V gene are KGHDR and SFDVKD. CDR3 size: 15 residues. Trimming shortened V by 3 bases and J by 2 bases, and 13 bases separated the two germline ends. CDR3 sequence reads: CATSDAGTETYEQYF. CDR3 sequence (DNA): TGTGCCACCAGTGATGCGGGGACAGAGACCTACGAGCAGTACTTC.

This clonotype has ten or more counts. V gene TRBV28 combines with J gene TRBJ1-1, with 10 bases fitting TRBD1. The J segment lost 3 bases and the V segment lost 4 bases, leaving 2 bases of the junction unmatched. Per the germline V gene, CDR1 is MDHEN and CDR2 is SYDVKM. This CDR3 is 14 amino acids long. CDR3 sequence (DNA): TGTGCCAGCAGTTATGGACAGGGGGACACTGAAGCTTTCTTT. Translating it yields CASSYGQGDTEAFF.

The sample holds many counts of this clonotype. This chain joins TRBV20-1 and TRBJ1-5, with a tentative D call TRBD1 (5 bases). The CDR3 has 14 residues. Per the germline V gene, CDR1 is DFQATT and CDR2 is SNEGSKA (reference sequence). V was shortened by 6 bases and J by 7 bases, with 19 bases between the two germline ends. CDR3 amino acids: CSAPPGTSGQPQHF. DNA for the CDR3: TGCAGTGCGCCTCCCGGGACGAGCGGGCAGCCCCAGCATTTT.

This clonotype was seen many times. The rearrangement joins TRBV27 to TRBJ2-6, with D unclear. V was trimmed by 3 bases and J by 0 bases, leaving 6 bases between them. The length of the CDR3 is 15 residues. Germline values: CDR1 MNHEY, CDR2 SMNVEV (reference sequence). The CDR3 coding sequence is TGTGCCAGCAGTTTTTGGGACTCTGGGGCCAACGTCCTGACTTTC. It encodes CASSFWDSGANVLTF.

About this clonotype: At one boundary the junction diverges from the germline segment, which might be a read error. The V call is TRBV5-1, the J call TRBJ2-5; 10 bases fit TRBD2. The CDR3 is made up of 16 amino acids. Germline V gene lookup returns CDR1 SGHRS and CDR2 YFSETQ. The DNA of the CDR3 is TGCGCCAGCAGCTTGGTGGAGCGGGAGGGTCAAGAGACCGAGTACTTC. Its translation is CASSLVEREGQETEYF.

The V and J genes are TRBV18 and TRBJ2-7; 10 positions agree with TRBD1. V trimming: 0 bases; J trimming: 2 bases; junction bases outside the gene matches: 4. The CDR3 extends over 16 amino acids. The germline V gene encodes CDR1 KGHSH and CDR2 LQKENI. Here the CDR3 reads CASSPPAGQGTYEQYF. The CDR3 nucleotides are TGTGCCAGCTCACCACCGGCGGGACAGGGGACCTACGAGCAGTACTTC.

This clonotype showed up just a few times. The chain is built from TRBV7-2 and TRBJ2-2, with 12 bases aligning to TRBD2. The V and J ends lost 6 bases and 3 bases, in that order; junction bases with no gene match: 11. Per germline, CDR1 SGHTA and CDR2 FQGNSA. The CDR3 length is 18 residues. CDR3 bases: TGTGCCAGCAGACGACGACTAGCGGGAGTTTTTGACACCGGGGAGCTGTTTTTT. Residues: CASRRRLAGVFDTGELFF.

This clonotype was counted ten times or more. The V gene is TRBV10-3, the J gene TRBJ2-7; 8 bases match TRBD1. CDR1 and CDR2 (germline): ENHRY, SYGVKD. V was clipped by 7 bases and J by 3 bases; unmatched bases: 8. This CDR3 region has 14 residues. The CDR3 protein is CAITDRGLHYEQYF. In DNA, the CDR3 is TGTGCCATCACTGACAGGGGTCTCCACTACGAGCAGTACTTC.

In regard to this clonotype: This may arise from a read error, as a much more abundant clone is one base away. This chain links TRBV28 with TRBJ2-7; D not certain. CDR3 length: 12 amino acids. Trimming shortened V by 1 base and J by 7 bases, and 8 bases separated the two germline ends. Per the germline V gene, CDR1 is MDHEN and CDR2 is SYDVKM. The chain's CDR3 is CASSLSLTEQYF. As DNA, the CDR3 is TGTGCCAGCAGTTTATCTTTGACGGAGCAGTACTTC.

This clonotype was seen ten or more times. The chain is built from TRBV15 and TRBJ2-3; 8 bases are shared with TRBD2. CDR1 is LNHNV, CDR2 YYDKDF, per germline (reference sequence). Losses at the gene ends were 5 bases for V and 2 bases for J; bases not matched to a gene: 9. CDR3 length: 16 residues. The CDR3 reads CATSAGGGLVTDTQYF. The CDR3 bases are TGTGCCACCAGCGCGGGGGGTGGACTAGTCACAGATACGCAGTATTTT.

CDR3 bases: TGCAGTGCAACTAACGGGCTGGGCACCTACGAGCAGTACTTC. Translated, it gives CSATNGLGTYEQYF. This sequence joins TRBV20-1 and TRBJ2-7; D remains ambiguous. CDR3 length: 14 residues. V was shortened by 6 bases and J by 2 bases, with 17 bases between the two germline ends. Germline CDR1 DFQATT, CDR2 SNEGSKA (reference sequence).

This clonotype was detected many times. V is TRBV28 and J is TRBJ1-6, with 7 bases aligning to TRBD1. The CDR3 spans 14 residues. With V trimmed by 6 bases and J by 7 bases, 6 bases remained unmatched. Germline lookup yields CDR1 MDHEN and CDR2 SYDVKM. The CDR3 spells CASRGGRGNSPLHF. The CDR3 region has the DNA TGTGCCAGCAGAGGGGGCAGGGGGAATTCACCCCTCCACTTT.

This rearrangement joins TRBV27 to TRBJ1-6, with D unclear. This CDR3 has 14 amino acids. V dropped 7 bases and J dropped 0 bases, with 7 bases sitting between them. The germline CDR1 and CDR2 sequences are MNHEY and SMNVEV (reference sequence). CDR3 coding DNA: TGTGCCAGCACGTCGAGCTCCTATAATTCACCCCTCCACTTT. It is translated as CASTSSSYNSPLHF.

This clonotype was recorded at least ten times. The CDR3 DNA reads as TGTGCCAGCAGCGTCCCCCTACTAGCGGGAGGAGATGGTGAGCAGTTCTTC. Translated, it gives CASSVPLLAGGDGEQFF. V usage is TRBV28 and J usage is TRBJ2-1; TRBD2 aligns across 12 bases. V shed 6 bases and J 9 bases; nucleotides not matched to a gene: 15. The V gene's germline CDR1 is MDHEN and CDR2 SYDVKM. The CDR3 spans 17 residues. Filled out from reference TRBV28 and TRBJ2-1, the complete variable domain reads DVKVTQSSRYLVKRTGEKVFLECVQDMDHENMFWYRQDPGLGLRLIYFSYDVKMKEKGDIPEGYSVSREKKERFSLILESASTNQTSMYLCASSVPLLAGGDGEQFFGPGTRLTVL.

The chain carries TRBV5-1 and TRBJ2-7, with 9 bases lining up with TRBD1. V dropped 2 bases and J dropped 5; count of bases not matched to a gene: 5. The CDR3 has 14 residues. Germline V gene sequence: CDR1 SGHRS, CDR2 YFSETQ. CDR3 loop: CASSFTGQGNEQYF. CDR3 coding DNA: TGCGCCAGCAGCTTTACGGGACAGGGAAACGAGCAGTACTTC.

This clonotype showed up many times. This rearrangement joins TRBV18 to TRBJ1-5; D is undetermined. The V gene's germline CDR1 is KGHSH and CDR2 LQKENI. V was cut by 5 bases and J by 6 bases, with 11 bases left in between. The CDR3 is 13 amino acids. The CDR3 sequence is CASSTTAGQPQHF. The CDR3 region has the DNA TGTGCCAGCTCAACGACCGCGGGTCAGCCCCAGCATTTT. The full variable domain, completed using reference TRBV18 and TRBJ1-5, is NAGVMQNPRHLVRRRGQEARLRCSPMKGHSHVYWYRQLPEEGLKFMVYLQKENIIDESGMPKERFSAEFPKEGPSILRIQQVVRGDSAAYFCASSTTAGQPQHFGDGTRLSIL.

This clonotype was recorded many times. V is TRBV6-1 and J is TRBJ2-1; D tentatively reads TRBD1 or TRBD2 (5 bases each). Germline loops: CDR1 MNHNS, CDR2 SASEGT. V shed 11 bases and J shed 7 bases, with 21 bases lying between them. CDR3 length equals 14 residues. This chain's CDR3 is CAGARGGGTNEQFF. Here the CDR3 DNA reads TGTGCCGGGGCCCGGGGTGGAGGAACGAATGAGCAGTTCTTC.

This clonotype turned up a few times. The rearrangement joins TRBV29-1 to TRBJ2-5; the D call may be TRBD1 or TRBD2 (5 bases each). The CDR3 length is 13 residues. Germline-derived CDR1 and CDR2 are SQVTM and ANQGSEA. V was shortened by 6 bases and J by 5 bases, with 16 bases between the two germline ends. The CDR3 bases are TGCAGCGTCTACCGGGACCAATGGGAGACCCAGTACTTC. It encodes CSVYRDQWETQYF.

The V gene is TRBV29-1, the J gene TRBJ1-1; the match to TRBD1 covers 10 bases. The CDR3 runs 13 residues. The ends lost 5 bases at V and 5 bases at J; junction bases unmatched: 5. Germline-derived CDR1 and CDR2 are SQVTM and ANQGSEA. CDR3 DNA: TGCAGCGTTACCTGGGACAGGGGAACTGAAGCTTTCTTT. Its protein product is CSVTWDRGTEAFF. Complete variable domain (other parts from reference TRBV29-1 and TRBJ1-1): SAVISQKPSRDICQRGTSLTIQCQVDSQVTMMFWYRQQPGQSLTLIATANQGSEATYESGFVIDKFPISRPNLTFSTLTVSNMSPEDSSIYLCSVTWDRGTEAFFGQGTRLTVV.

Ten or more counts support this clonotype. The CDR3 sequence: CASSYEGTYGYTF. CDR3 coding DNA: TGTGCCAGCAGTTACGAAGGTACCTATGGCTACACCTTC. This chain connects TRBV6-2 or TRBV6-3 to TRBJ1-2; D is unresolved. This CDR3 has 13 residues. Per the germline V gene, CDR1 is MNHEY and CDR2 is SVGEGT. V lost 2 bases and J 4 bases, leaving 8 bases between the germline ends.

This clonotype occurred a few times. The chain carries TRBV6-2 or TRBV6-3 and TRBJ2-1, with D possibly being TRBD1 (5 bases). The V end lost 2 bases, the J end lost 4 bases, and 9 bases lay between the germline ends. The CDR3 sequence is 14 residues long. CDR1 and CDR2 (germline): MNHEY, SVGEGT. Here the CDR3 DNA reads TGTGCCAGCAGTTACGCGGACACTTACAATGAGCAGTTCTTC. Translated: CASSYADTYNEQFF.

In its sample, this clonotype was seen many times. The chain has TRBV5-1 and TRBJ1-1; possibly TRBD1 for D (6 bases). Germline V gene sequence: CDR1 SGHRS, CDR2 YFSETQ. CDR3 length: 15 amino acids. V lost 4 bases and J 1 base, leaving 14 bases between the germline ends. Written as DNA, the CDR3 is TGCGCCAGCAGCACGGGACATAGTAAGAACACTGAAGCTTTCTTT. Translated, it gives CASSTGHSKNTEAFF.